The 3 T cell receptor beta chains in this list originate from one sample, sequenced in a study of T cell repertoires in cytomegalovirus infection (dated by TCRdb to about 2019). For sequencing, an Illumina HiSeq 1500 was employed. TCRdb trimmed the raw reads at Q25, called clones with MiXCR and kept productive beta chains. Entries that share a CDR3 protein sequence are merged under the most common genes and DNA. A total of roughly 200,000 distinct CDR3 sequences appear in this sample, 17% of them only once. The ten largest clones take up approximately 25% of the sample. The sample taken for sequencing was CD8+ T cells from PBMCs. The receptors derive from a human donor in good health (CMV status not recorded). Some clones in this sample may be carry-over from other donors' samples.

This clonotype was seen a few times. The chain combines TRBV7-9 with TRBJ1-1; no reliable D call. V was shortened by 5 bases and J by 6 bases, with 10 bases between the two germline ends. CDR1 is SEHNR, CDR2 FQNEAQ, per germline (reference sequence). The CDR3 loop spans 12 amino acids. The CDR3 DNA reads as TGTGCCAGCAGCGGGTGGGGTTCTGAAGCTTTCTTT. Its translation is CASSGWGSEAFF.

This clonotype was picked up a small number of times. The genes are TRBV28 and TRBJ1-4, with 7 bases aligning to TRBD1. In germline, CDR1 is MDHEN, CDR2 SYDVKM. The CDR3 is 19 amino acids. With V trimmed by 7 bases and J by 4 bases, 21 bases remained unmatched. Here the CDR3 DNA reads TGTGCCAGCAACCAAAGTCCCGGGACAGACCTTCGGGGTAATGAAAAACTGTTTTTT. Residues: CASNQSPGTDLRGNEKLFF.

The rearrangement joins TRBV6-6 to TRBJ1-2; TRBD1 aligns across 9 bases. This CDR3 has 13 amino acids. The junction had 3 bases not matched to a gene; V was cut back by 5 bases and J by 5 bases. Germline V gives CDR1 MNHNY, CDR2 SVGAGI (reference sequence). The DNA for the CDR3 is TGTGCCAGCAGTGGGGGACAGGGATATGGCTACACCTTC. This sequence encodes CASSGGQGYGYTF.